The present TCR beta chain was sequenced within a study of T-cell memory formation after mild COVID-19. Across the whole study: TCR clusters were mostly donor specific.

The CDR3 sequence is 15 residues long. Germline V gene lookup returns CDR1 SGHTA and CDR2 FQGNSA. Trimming took 4 bases from V and 4 from J, leaving 16 bases between them. Concerning this clonotype itself: Its antigen is still unknown.

From 5'RACE with constant-segment primers came TCR alpha and TCR beta cDNA libraries that carried sample barcodes and UMIs. From the 5' RACE reads, TCRdb called clonotypes with MiXCR, one entry per CDR3 protein. The sample yields some 440,000 distinct CDR3 sequences, about 23% seen once. Regarding the study as a whole: Clones contracting across day 15 to 85 had a balanced CD4/CD8 profile; later expanding clones leaned CD4+. Pre-infection memory harbored some responding clones, suggesting cross-reactive memory joined.

The gene calls are TRBV7-2 and TRBJ2-5, with a possible D match to TRBD2 (5 bases). Material for sequencing was PBMCs or a T cell subset sorted from them (not recorded which). This TCR came from an adult woman who had mild COVID-19 (a few samples of this study predate the infection). Cell type and time point are not known. CDR3 nucleotide sequence: TGTGCCAGCAGCTCCCCGGGCGGGCGAGGAGAGACCCAGTACTTC. As protein: CASSSPGGRGETQYF.